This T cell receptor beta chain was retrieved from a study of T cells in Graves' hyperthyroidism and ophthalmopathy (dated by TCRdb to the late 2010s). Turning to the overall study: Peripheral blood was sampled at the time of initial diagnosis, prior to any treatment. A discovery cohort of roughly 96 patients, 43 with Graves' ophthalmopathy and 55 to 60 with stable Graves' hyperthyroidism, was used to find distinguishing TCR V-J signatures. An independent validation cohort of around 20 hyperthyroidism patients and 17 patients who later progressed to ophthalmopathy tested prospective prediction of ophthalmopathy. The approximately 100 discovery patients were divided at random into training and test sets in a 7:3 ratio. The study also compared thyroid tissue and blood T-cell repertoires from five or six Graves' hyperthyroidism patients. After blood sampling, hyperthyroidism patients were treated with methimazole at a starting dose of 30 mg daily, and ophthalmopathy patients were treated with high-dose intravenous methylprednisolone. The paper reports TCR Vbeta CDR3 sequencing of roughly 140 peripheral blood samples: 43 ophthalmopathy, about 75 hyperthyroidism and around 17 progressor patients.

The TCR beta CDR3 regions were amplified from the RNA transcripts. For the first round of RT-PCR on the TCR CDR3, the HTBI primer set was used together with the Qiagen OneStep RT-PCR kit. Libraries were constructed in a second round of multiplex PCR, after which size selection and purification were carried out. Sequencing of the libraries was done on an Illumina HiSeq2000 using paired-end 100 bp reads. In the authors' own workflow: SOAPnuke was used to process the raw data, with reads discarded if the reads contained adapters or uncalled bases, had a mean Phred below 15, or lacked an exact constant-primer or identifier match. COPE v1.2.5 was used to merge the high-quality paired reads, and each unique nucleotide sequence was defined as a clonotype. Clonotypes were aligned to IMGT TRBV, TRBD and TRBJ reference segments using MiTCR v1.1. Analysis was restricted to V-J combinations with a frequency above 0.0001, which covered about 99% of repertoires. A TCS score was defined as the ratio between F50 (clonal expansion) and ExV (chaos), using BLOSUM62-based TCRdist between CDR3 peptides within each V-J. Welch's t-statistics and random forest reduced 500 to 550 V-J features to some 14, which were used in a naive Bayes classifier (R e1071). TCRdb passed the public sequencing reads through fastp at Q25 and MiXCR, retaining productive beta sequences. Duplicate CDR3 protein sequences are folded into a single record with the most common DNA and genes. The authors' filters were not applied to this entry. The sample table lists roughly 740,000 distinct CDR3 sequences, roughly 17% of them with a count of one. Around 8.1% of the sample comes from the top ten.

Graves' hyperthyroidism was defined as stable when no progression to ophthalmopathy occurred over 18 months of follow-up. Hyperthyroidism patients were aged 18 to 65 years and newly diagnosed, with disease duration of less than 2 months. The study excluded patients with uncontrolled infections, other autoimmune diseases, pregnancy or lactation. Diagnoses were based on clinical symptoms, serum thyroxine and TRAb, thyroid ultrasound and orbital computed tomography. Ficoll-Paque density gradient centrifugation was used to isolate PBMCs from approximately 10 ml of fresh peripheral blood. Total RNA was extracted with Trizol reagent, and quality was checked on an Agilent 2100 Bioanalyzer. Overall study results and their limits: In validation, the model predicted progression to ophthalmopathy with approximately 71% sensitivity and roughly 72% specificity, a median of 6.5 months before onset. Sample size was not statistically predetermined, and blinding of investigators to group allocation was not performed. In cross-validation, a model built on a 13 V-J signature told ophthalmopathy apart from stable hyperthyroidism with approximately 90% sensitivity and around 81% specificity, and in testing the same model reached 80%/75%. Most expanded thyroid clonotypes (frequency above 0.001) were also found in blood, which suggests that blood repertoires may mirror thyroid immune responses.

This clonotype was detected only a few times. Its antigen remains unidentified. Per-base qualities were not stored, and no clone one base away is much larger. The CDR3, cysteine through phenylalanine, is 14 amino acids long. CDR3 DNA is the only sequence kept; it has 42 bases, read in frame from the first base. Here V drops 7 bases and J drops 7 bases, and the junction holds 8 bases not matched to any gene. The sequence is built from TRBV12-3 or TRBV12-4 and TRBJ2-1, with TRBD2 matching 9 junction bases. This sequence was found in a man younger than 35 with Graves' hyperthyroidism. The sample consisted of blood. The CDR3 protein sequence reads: CASMKGGRANEQFF. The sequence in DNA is TGTGCCAGCATGAAGGGCGGGAGGGCTAATGAGCAGTTCTTC.